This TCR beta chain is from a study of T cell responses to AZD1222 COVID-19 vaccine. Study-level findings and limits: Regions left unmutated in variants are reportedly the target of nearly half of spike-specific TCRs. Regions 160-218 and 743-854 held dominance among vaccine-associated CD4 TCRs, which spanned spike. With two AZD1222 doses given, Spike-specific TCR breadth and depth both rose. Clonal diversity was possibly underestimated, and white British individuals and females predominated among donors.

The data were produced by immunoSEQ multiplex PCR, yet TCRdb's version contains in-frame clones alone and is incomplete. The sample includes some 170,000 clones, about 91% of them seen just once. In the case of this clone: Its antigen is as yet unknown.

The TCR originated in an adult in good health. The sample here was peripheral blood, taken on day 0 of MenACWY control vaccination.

The CDR3 loop is CASTGVGTQYF. The CDR3 DNA follows: TGCGCCAGCACTGGGGTTGGTACGCAGTATTTT. The V gene is TRBV5-1, the J gene TRBJ2-3; D remains unclear. The CDR3 sequence is 11 residues long. The V end lost 6 bases, the J end lost 8 bases, and 10 bases lay between the germline ends. Germline V gives CDR1 SGHRS, CDR2 YFSETQ.